This T cell receptor (beta chain) was sequenced during a study of blood T cell repertoires in COVID-19. As for the study in general: COVID-19 samples collected from the United States, Italy and Spain covered acute and convalescent phases. T cells, B-cell-depleted T cells, or PBMCs provided the cDNA or gDNA that served as material.

Original methodology: Amplifying reference gene primers gave estimates of nucleated cell counts. The assay was immunoSEQ multiplex PCR, and TCRdb's table has in-frame clones only and misses some. V, J and clone size are those of that table, while D and trimming were read from the DNA. The sample shows more than 200,000 clones, approximately 84% of them seen only once. The sample was peripheral blood. The sequence was obtained from a man over 45 with active or convalescent COVID-19.

The CDR3 region is CASSLESTAEAFF. As DNA, the CDR3 is TGTGCCAGCAGCTTAGAAAGCACAGCTGAAGCTTTCTTT. The chain combines TRBV7-2 with TRBJ1-1; the D is unclear. Trimming took 1 base from V and 6 from J, leaving 9 bases between them. The CDR3 has 13 residues. Germline V gene data show CDR1 as SGHTA and CDR2 as FQGNSA.